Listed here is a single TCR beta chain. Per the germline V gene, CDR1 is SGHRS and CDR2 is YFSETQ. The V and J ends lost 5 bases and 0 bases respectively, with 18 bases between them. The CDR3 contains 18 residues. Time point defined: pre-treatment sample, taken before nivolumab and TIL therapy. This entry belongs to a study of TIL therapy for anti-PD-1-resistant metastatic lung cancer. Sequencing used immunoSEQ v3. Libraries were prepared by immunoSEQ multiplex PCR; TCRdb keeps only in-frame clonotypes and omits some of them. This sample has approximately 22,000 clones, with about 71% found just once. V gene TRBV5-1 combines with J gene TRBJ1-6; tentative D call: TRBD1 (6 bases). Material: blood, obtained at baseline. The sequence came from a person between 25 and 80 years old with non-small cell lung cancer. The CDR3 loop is CASRSGTFLSSYNSPLHF. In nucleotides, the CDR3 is TGCGCCAGCAGATCCGGGACATTCTTGAGCTCCTATAATTCACCCCTCCACTTT.